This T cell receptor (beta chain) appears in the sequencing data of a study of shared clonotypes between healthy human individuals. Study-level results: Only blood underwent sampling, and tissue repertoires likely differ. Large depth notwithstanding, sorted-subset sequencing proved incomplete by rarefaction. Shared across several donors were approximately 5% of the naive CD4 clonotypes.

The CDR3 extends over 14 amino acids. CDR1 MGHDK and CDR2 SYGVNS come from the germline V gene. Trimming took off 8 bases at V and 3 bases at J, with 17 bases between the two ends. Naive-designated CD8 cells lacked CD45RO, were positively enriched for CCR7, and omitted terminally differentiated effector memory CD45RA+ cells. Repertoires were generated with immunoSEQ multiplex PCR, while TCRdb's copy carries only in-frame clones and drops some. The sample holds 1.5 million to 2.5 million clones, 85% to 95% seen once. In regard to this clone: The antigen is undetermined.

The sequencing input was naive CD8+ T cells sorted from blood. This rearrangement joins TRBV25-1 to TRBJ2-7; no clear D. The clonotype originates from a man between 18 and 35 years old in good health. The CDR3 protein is CASVAEEKIYEQYF. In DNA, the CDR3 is TGTGCCAGCGTAGCAGAAGAAAAAATCTACGAGCAGTACTTC.